These 8 T cell receptor beta chains came from one sample sequenced in a study of vaccination effects on CD4 cells after COVID-19. ViraFEST used viral peptide pools to expand antigen-specific CD4+ T cells before sequencing. Isolation of CD4+ T cells took place after 10 to 11 days of culture. None of these healthy vaccinees had been infected with SARS-CoV-2 before vaccination. Their specific antigens are unknown. Profiling relied on immunoSEQ multiplex PCR, and the TCRdb table lists in-frame clones only, not all of them. The data show around 55,000 clones, with 70% seen just once and 18% held by the top ten. Material: CD4+ T cells from PBMCs cultured with SARS-CoV-2 spike peptides, obtained before COVID-19 vaccination. Receptor source: a human donor who received a COVID-19 vaccine.

The chain has TRBV6-5 and TRBJ1-6; D is undetermined. The CDR3 loop spans 15 amino acids. CDR1 MNHEY and CDR2 SVGAGI come from the germline V gene. The germline V and J ends were trimmed by 4 bases and 0 bases, with 7 bases remaining between them. CDR3 nucleotide sequence: TGTGCCAGCAGTTTGGGTTACTCCTATAATTCACCCCTCCACTTT. Protein sequence: CASSLGYSYNSPLHF.

This sequence joins TRBV5-1 and TRBJ1-2; 7 nucleotides match TRBD1. V gave up 4 bases and J gave up 3 bases; unmatched junction bases: 3. The germline gives CDR1 SGHRS, CDR2 YFSETQ. The CDR3 contains 13 residues. CDR3 sequence reads: CASSAGTDYGYTF. CDR3 in DNA: TGCGCCAGCAGCGCAGGGACAGACTATGGCTACACCTTC.

The V gene is TRBV15, the J gene TRBJ2-5; D is perhaps TRBD2 (6 bases). The germline gives CDR1 LNHNV, CDR2 YYDKDF (reference sequence). This CDR3 is 15 amino acids long. Trimming took 5 bases from V and 0 from J, leaving 13 bases between them. This CDR3 is CATSADGGYQETQYF. The CDR3 DNA follows: TGTGCCACCAGCGCGGACGGAGGGTACCAAGAGACCCAGTACTTC.

This clone has only a few counts. The chain links TRBV19 to TRBJ1-2, with 7 nucleotides matching TRBD1. Looked up from germline, CDR1 is LNHDA and CDR2 is SQIVND (reference sequence). The junction had 12 bases not matched to a gene; V was cut back by 6 bases and J by 5 bases. The length of the CDR3 is 15 residues. The CDR3 DNA is TGTGCCAGTAGCCCTCACAGGGGAAACGGATATGGCTACACCTTC. Amino acids: CASSPHRGNGYGYTF.

This chain uses TRBV11-3 with TRBJ2-6, with D possibly being TRBD1 (6 bases). This CDR3 region has 15 residues. Germline V gene data show CDR1 as SGHNT and CDR2 as YENEEA. Trimming left V 5 bases short and J 0 bases short, with 8 bases between. The CDR3 region has the DNA TGTGCCAGCAGCAAAGGGGGCTCTGGGGCCAACGTCCTGACTTTC. Its translation is CASSKGGSGANVLTF. The full variable domain, completed using reference TRBV11-3 and TRBJ2-6, is EAGVVQSPRYKIIEKKQPVAFWCNPISGHNTLYWYLQNLGQGPELLIRYENEEAVDDSQLPKDRFSAERLKGVDSTLKIQPAELGDSAVYLCASSKGGSGANVLTFGAGSRLTVL.

There are a few counts of this clone. The chain links TRBV25-1 to TRBJ1-5; D is ambiguous. V was clipped by 1 base and J by 6 bases, with 10 bases between them. Germline values: CDR1 MGHDK, CDR2 SYGVNS. The CDR3 is 14 residues long. The CDR3: CASSESGYVQPQHF. CDR3 DNA: TGTGCCAGCAGTGAATCAGGATACGTTCAGCCCCAGCATTTT.

The chain uses TRBV30 and TRBJ2-5; 9 bases are a match to TRBD2. Germline values: CDR1 GTSNPN, CDR2 SVGIG (reference sequence). The CDR3 totals 15 residues. V was pared by 3 bases and J by 0 bases, with 5 bases of the junction left unmatched. The CDR3 DNA is TGTGCCTGGAGACAGGGACTAGCCAACCAAGAGACCCAGTACTTC. Protein: CAWRQGLANQETQYF. The full variable domain, its missing parts supplied by reference TRBV30 and TRBJ2-5, is SQTIHQWPATLVQPVGSPLSLECTVEGTSNPNLYWYRQAAGRGLQLLFYSVGIGQISSEVPQNLSASRPQDRQFILSSKKLLLSDSGFYLCAWRQGLANQETQYFGPGTRLLVL.

The chain carries TRBV23-1 and TRBJ1-1, with D perhaps TRBD1 (5 bases). TRBV23-1 is an ORF, with its function uncertain. The CDR3 is 13 amino acids. The V end was cut by 6 bases, the J end by 6 bases, with 14 bases between. The CDR3 loop is CASSPGADPEAFF. CDR3 sequence (DNA): TGCGCCAGCAGCCCCGGGGCAGATCCTGAAGCTTTCTTT.